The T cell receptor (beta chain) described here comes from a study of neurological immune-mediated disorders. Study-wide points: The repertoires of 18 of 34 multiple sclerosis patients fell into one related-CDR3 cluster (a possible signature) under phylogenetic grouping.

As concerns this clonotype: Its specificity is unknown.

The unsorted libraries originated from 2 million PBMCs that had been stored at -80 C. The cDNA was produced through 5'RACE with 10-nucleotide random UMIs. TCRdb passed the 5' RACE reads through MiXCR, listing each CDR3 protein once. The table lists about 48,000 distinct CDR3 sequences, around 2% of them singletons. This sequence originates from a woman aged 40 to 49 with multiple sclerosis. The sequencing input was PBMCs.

The CDR3 protein is CASSRQGGDEQFF. The CDR3 nucleotides read TGTGCCAGCAGTCGGCAGGGGGGCGATGAGCAGTTCTTC. This chain joins TRBV7-6 and TRBJ2-1, with D possibly being TRBD1 (7 bases). V lost 6 bases to trimming and J lost 8 bases, with 14 bases between them. CDR1 and CDR2 from the germline V gene are SGHVS and FNYEAQ. The CDR3 totals 13 residues.